The present T cell receptor beta chain was sequenced within a study of cytomegalovirus exposure and HLA in healthy donors. Study-level background: Assignment to the Caucasian-associated ancestry cluster applied to less than 85% of the roughly 400 genotyped donors.

V lost 2 bases and J lost 0, with 14 bases in between. The CDR3 is 17 residues long. CDR1 is KGHSH, CDR2 LQKENI, per germline. On this clone: The target antigen is unknown.

Use of 60 Vbeta and 13 Jbeta primers characterized the PCR. Produced via immunoSEQ multiplex PCR; TCRdb's table is partial and in-frame only. The top ten hold less than 4.5% of the sample, which has 150,000 to 200,000 clones, around 85% seen once. General study points: The authors later linked a missense DCLRE1C variant to TCR beta V- and J-gene trimming. Productive rates of about 87% or about 30% were seen for most TCR beta V segments in an earlier analysis. Most CMV-associated TCR beta chains were later found to appear HLA-restricted.

The material sequenced was PBMCs. The V gene is TRBV18, the J gene TRBJ1-3, with D unclear. The clonotype originates from a man aged 45-65 years in good health and CMV-seronegative. The CDR3 DNA follows: TGTGCCAGCTCACCATCCGCAGTGTTCGTCTCTGGAAACACCATATATTTT. It specifies CASSPSAVFVSGNTIYF.